The 15 T cell receptor beta chains presented below share a single source sample, sequenced in a study of identical twins. TCRdb processed the 5' RACE reads anew with MiXCR; each CDR3 protein has one entry. Of around 510,000 distinct CDR3 sequences in the sample, over 11% are singletons; the top ten hold approximately 0.98%. Another study also made use of these data, one on yellow fever vaccine responses in identical twins.

Specimen: CD4+ T cells sorted from blood. These receptor sequences come from a woman between 18 and 29 years old in good health.

This clonotype was seen more than once but under ten times. The rearrangement links TRBV7-3 to TRBJ2-3; D may be TRBD1 (6 bases). The germline V and J ends were trimmed by 4 bases and 5 bases, with 16 bases remaining between them. Germline CDR1 and CDR2: SGHTA and FQGTGA. CDR3 length equals 15 residues. CDR3 loop: CASSSLGARGDTQYF. The CDR3 DNA sequence: TGTGCCAGCAGCTCTTTGGGGGCTCGCGGAGATACGCAGTATTTT. The full variable domain, rest sourced from reference TRBV7-3 and TRBJ2-3, is GAGVSQTPSNKVTEKGKYVELRCDPISGHTALYWYRQSLGQGPEFLIYFQGTGAADDSGLPNDRFFAVRPEGSVSTLKIQRTERGDSAVYLCASSSLGARGDTQYFGPGTRLTVL.

J is TRBJ1-1 and V is TRBV7-2; 8 nucleotides line up with TRBD1. J lost 11 bases, V lost 3 bases, and 5 bases had no gene match. The CDR3 extends over 12 amino acids. Germline lookup yields CDR1 SGHTA and CDR2 FQGNSA. The CDR3 region is CASSFQGAGAFF. Here the CDR3 DNA reads TGTGCCAGCAGCTTCCAGGGGGCTGGGGCTTTCTTT.

In this sample, this clonotype turned up a few times. The genes are TRBV11-3 and TRBJ2-1, with 7 positions matching TRBD2. The CDR3 totals 14 residues. Germline trimming cut 5 bases from V and 5 bases from J; bases unmatched to any gene: 6. Germline V gene lookup returns CDR1 SGHNT and CDR2 YENEEA. This CDR3 reads CASSPGGSHNEQFF. CDR3 in DNA: TGTGCCAGCAGCCCCGGGGGGTCCCACAATGAGCAGTTCTTC.

CDR3 sequence: CASSYGTGGGTGELFF. CDR3 in DNA: TGTGCCAGCAGTTACGGGACAGGGGGCGGAACCGGGGAGCTGTTTTTT. J is TRBJ2-2 and V is TRBV6-2 or TRBV6-3; 12 nucleotides agree with TRBD1. Germline CDR1 MNHEY, CDR2 SVGEGT. This CDR3 is 16 amino acids long. Germline trimming cut 2 bases from V and 5 bases from J; bases unmatched to any gene: 3.

The sample holds many counts of this clonotype. V and J are TRBV12-3 or TRBV12-4 and TRBJ2-3, with TRBD2 matching 10 bases. The CDR3 is 15 residues long. Trimming at V came to 6 bases and at J to 3 bases, leaving 6 bases not matched to a gene. The CDR3 sequence is CASRATSGVTDTQYF. As DNA, the CDR3 is TGTGCCAGCAGAGCAACTAGCGGGGTAACAGATACGCAGTATTTT.

This clonotype was detected a few times. This chain links TRBV2 with TRBJ1-2, with 10 bases identical to TRBD1. The CDR3 is made up of 13 amino acids. Looked up from germline, CDR1 is SNHLY and CDR2 is FYNNEI. Unmatched junction bases numbered 8, after V lost 7 bases and J lost 9 bases. CDR3 region: CASTRTGGQSYTF. Here the CDR3 DNA reads TGTGCCAGCACCCGGACAGGGGGGCAAAGCTACACCTTC.

The chain links TRBV29-1 to TRBJ2-7, with 10 bases aligning to TRBD2. CDR1 and CDR2 (germline): SQVTM, ANQGSEA. The length of the CDR3 is 17 residues. Trimming removed 5 bases from V and 0 bases from J; junction bases left unmatched: 13. CDR3 in amino acids: CSVLVSASGSTSYEQYF. DNA for the CDR3: TGCAGCGTTCTAGTATCGGCTAGCGGGAGCACCTCCTACGAGCAGTACTTC.

This clonotype was found a few times. V usage is TRBV20-1 and J usage is TRBJ2-3, with 7 bases fitting TRBD2. The germline V gene encodes CDR1 DFQATT and CDR2 SNEGSKA (reference sequence). After removal of 3 bases from V and 0 bases from J, the junction contained 6 bases not matched to a gene. This CDR3 contains 15 residues. CDR3 DNA sequence: TGCAGTGCTAGCCTACTAGCGTTGAGCACAGATACGCAGTATTTT. Its translation is CSASLLALSTDTQYF.

This clonotype was recorded at least ten times. The chain uses TRBV11-2 and TRBJ1-2, with TRBD1 matching over 7 bases. The CDR3 is 14 residues long. CDR1 is SGHAT, CDR2 FQNNGV, per germline. After removal of 1 base from V and 8 bases from J, the junction contained 7 bases not matched to a gene. The CDR3 DNA reads TGTGCCAGCAGCTTAGGGACAGGAGGGAACGGCTACACCTTC. Translating gives CASSLGTGGNGYTF.

This chain uses TRBV3-1 with TRBJ2-7; D is ambiguous. Trimming removed 4 bases at V and 3 bases at J, with 16 bases between. The CDR3 length is 15 residues. Germline V gene sequence: CDR1 LGHDT, CDR2 YNNKEL (reference sequence). CDR3 sequence: CASSPRPNLYYEQYF. DNA of the CDR3: TGTGCCAGCAGCCCCCGACCGAATCTCTACTACGAGCAGTACTTC.

The chain has TRBV3-1 and TRBJ2-5; 11 bases fit TRBD2. J gave up 5 bases and V 1 base, and 6 bases lay outside the gene matches. Germline V lookup: CDR1 LGHDT, CDR2 YNNKEL (reference sequence). This CDR3 has 16 amino acids. The chain's CDR3 is CASSQVAGGPGETQYF. The DNA of the CDR3 is TGTGCCAGCAGCCAAGTAGCGGGAGGGCCCGGGGAGACCCAGTACTTC.

This clonotype has a count of ten or more. The chain combines TRBV3-1 with TRBJ1-1; D not resolved. The CDR3 totals 12 residues. The V gene lost 1 base and the J gene lost 6 bases, with 6 bases spanning the gap. Germline V gives CDR1 LGHDT, CDR2 YNNKEL (reference sequence). CDR3 nucleotide sequence: TGTGCCAGCAGCCAAGTCCAGGCTGAAGCTTTCTTT. Translated, it gives CASSQVQAEAFF.

The chain has TRBV29-1 and TRBJ1-2; the match to TRBD1 covers 9 bases. Germline CDR1 and CDR2: SQVTM and ANQGSEA. The CDR3 is 13 amino acids. Trimming cost V 5 bases and J 5 bases; bases outside gene matches: 6. The CDR3 DNA is TGCAGCGTTACAGGGGGCGGGAAGTATGGCTACACCTTC. It codes for CSVTGGGKYGYTF.

The chain has TRBV28 and TRBJ2-3, with 14 bases identical to TRBD2. Trimming removed 3 bases from V and 2 bases from J; junction bases left unmatched: 10. CDR1 and CDR2 from the germline V gene are MDHEN and SYDVKM. The CDR3 runs 19 residues. The CDR3 nucleotides read TGTGCCAGCAGTTTCGAAGGGCGACTAGCGGGAGGGTCCACAGATACGCAGTATTTT. As protein: CASSFEGRLAGGSTDTQYF.

This clonotype has only a few counts. J is TRBJ1-5 and V is TRBV7-2, with D unclear. V lost 5 bases and J lost 4, with 9 bases in between. The CDR3 is 13 residues long. Germline V gives CDR1 SGHTA, CDR2 FQGNSA. The chain's CDR3 is CASSRERNQPQHF. In nucleotides, the CDR3 is TGTGCCAGCAGCAGAGAAAGGAATCAGCCCCAGCATTTT.